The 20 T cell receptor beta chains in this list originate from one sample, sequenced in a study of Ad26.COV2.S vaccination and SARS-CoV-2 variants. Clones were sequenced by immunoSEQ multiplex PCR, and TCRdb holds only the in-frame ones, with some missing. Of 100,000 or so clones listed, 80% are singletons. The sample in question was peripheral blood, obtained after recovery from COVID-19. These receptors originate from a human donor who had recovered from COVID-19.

The CDR3 sequence: CASSEQTHSGNTIYF. CDR3 DNA sequence: TGTGCCAGCAGTGAACAGACACATTCTGGAAACACCATATATTTT. This chain joins TRBV2 and TRBJ1-3; D is unresolved. The germline V gene has CDR1 SNHLY and CDR2 FYNNEI. The CDR3 is made up of 15 amino acids. Trimming took off 2 bases at V and 1 base at J, with 9 bases between the two ends.

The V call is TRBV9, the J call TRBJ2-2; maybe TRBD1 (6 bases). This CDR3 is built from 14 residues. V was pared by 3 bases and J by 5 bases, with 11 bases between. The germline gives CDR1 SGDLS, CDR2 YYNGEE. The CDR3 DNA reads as TGTGCCAGCAGCGCCCTACAGGGAACCGGGGAGCTGTTTTTT. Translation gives CASSALQGTGELFF.

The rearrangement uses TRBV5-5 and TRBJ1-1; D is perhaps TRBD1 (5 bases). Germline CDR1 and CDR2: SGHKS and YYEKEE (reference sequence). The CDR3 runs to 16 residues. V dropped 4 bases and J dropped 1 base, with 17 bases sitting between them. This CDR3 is CASSLRAGVSNTEAFF. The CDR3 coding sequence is TGTGCCAGCAGCCTCAGGGCTGGGGTTTCGAACACTGAAGCTTTCTTT. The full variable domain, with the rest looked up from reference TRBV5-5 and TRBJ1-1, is DAGVTQSPTHLIKTRGQQVTLRCSPISGHKSVSWYQQVLGQGPQFIFQYYEKEERGRGNFPDRFSARQFPNYSSELNVNALLLGDSALYLCASSLRAGVSNTEAFFGQGTRLTVV.

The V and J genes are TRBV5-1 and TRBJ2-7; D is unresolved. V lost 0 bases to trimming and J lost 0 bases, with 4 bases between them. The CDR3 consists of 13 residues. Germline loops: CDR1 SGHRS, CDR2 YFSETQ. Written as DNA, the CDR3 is TGCGCCAGCAGCTTGGACACCTCCTACGAGCAGTACTTC. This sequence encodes CASSLDTSYEQYF. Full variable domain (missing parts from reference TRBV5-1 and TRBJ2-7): KAGVTQTPRYLIKTRGQQVTLSCSPISGHRSVSWYQQTPGQGLQFLFEYFSETQRNKGNFPGRFSGRQFSNSRSEMNVSTLELGDSALYLCASSLDTSYEQYFGPGTRLTVT.

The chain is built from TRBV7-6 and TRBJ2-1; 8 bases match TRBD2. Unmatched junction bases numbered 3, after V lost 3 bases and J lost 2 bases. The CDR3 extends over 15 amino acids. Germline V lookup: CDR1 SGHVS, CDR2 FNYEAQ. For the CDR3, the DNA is TGTGCCAGCAGCTTCGGCGGGGGGACCTACAATGAGCAGTTCTTC. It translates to CASSFGGGTYNEQFF.

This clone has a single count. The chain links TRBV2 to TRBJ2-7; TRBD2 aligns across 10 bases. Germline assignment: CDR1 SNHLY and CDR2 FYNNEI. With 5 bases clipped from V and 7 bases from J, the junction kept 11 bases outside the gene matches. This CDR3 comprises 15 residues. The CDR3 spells CASSRQAAGGREQYF. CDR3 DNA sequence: TGTGCCAGCAGTAGGCAAGCAGCGGGGGGGCGAGAGCAGTACTTC.

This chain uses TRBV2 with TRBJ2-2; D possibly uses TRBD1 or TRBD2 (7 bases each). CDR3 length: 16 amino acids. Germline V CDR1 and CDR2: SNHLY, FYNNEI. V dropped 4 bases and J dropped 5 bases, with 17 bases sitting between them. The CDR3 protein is CASSAQGGAGTGELFF. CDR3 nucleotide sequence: TGTGCCAGCAGTGCCCAGGGGGGGGCCGGAACCGGGGAGCTGTTTTTT. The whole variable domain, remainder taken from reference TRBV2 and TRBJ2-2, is EPEVTQTPSHQVTQMGQEVILRCVPISNHLYFYWYRQILGQKVEFLVSFYNNEISEKSEIFDDQFSVERPDGSNFTLKIRSTKLEDSAMYFCASSAQGGAGTGELFFGEGSRLTVL.

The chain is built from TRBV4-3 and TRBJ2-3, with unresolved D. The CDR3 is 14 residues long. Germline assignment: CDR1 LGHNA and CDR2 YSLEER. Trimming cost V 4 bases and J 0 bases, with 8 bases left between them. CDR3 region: CASSPGSSTDTQYF. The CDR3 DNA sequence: TGCGCCAGCAGCCCGGGTTCTAGCACAGATACGCAGTATTTT.

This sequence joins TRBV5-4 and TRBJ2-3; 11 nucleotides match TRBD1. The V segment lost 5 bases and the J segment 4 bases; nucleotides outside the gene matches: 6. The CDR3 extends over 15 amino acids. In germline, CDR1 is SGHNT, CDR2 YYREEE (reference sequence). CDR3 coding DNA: TGTGCCAGCAGTCCGGACAGGGGGCGGGCAGATACGCAGTATTTT. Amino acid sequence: CASSPDRGRADTQYF. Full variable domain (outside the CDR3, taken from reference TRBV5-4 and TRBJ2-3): ETGVTQSPTHLIKTRGQQVTLRCSSQSGHNTVSWYQQALGQGPQFIFQYYREEENGRGNFPPRFSGLQFPNYSSELNVNALELDDSALYLCASSPDRGRADTQYFGPGTRLTVL.

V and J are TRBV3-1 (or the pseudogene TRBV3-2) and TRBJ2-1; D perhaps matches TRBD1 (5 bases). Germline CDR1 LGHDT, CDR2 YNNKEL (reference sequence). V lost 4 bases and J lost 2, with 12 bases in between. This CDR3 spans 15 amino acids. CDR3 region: CASSLKTVPYNEQFF. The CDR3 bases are TGTGCCAGCAGCCTAAAGACAGTACCCTACAATGAGCAGTTCTTC.

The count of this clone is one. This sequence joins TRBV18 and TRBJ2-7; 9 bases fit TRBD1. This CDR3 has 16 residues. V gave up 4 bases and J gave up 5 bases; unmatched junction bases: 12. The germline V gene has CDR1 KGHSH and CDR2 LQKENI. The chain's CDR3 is CASSLLPGQGVDEQYF. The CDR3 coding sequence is TGTGCCAGCTCACTCTTACCGGGACAGGGTGTCGACGAGCAGTACTTC. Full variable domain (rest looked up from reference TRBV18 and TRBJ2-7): NAGVMQNPRHLVRRRGQEARLRCSPMKGHSHVYWYRQLPEEGLKFMVYLQKENIIDESGMPKERFSAEFPKEGPSILRIQQVVRGDSAAYFCASSLLPGQGVDEQYFGPGTRLTVT.

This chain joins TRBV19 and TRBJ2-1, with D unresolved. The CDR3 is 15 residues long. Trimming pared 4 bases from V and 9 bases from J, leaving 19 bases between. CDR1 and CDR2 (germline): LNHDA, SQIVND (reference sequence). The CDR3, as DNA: TGTGCCAGTAGTACCGCGCCCCGACTTGAGATTGAGCAGTTCTTC. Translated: CASSTAPRLEIEQFF. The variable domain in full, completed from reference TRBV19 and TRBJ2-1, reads DGGITQSPKYLFRKEGQNVTLSCEQNLNHDAMYWYRQDPGQGLRLIYYSQIVNDFQKGDIAEGYSVSREKKESFPLTVTSAQKNPTAFYLCASSTAPRLEIEQFFGPGTRLTVL.

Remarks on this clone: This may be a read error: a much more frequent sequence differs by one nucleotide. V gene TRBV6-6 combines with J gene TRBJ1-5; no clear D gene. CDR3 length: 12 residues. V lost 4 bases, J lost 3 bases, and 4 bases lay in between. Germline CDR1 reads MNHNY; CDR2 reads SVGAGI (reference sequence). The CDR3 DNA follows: TGTGCCAGCAGTTTAGACAATCAGCCCCAGCATTTT. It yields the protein CASSLDNQPQHF.

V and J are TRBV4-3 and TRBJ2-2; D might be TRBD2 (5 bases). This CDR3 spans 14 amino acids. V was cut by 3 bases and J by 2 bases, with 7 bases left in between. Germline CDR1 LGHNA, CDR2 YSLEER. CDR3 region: CASSHGINTGELFF. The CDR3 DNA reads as TGCGCCAGCAGCCACGGGATCAACACCGGGGAGCTGTTTTTT.

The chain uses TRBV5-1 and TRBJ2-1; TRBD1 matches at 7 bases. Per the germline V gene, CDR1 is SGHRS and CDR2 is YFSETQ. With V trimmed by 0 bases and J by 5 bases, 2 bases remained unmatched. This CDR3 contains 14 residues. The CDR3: CASSLGTGNNEQFF. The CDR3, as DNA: TGCGCCAGCAGCTTGGGGACAGGTAACAATGAGCAGTTCTTC.

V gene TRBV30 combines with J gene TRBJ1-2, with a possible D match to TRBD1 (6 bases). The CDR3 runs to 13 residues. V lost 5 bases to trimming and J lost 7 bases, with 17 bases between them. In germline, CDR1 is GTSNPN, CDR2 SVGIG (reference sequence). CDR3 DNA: TGTGCCTGGGGGGGCTACAGTATCGGTGGCTACACCTTC. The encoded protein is CAWGGYSIGGYTF.

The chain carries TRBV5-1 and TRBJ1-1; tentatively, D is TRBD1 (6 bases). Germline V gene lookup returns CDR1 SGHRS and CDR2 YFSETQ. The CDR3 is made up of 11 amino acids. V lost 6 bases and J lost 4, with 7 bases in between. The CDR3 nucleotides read TGCGCCAGCACGGACAGCACTGAAGCTTTCTTT. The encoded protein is CASTDSTEAFF.

CDR3 sequence reads: CASSSLPRTTFF. Written as DNA, the CDR3 is TGTGCCAGTAGTAGCCTCCCTAGGACGACTTTCTTT. The V and J genes are TRBV19 and TRBJ1-1; D ambiguous. Trimming removed 4 bases from V and 12 bases from J, with 15 bases in between. This CDR3 is built from 12 residues. Per germline, CDR1 LNHDA and CDR2 SQIVND (reference sequence).

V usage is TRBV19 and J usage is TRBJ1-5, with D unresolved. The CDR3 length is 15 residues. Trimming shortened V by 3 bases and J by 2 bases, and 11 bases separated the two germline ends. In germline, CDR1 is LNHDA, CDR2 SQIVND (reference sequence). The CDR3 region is CASSISGIRNQPQHF. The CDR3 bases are TGTGCCAGTAGTATCTCGGGCATTCGCAATCAGCCCCAGCATTTT.

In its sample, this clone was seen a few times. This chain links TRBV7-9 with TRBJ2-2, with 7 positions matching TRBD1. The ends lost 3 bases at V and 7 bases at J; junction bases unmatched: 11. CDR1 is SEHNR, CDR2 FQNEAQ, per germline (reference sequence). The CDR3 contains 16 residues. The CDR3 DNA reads TGTGCCAGCAGCTTCCGACAGGGATCTAGCCGCGGGGAGCTGTTTTTT. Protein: CASSFRQGSSRGELFF.